The clone carrying this T cell receptor beta chain was detected a few times. Germline assignment: CDR1 MNHEY and CDR2 SMNVEV (reference sequence). The J segment lost 5 bases and the V segment lost 7 bases, leaving 21 bases of the junction unmatched. This CDR3 region has 18 residues. The data originate from a study of blood T cell repertoires in COVID-19. Overall study context: The United States, Italy and Spain provided the acute and convalescent COVID-19 samples. From T cells, B-cell-depleted T cells, or PBMCs came the material, which was cDNA or gDNA.

Original analysis: Estimated nucleated cell counts came from reference gene primer amplification. Measured with immunoSEQ multiplex PCR; TCRdb has only the in-frame clones, and not every one. The V and J calls and clone size were taken over from that table, and D and trimming were inferred from the DNA. The sample includes about 50,000 clones, around four fifths of them seen just once. V usage is TRBV27 and J usage is TRBJ1-1, with 8 bases identical to TRBD1. Input material: peripheral blood. The TCR was taken from a woman aged 80 or over with acute or convalescent COVID-19. The CDR3 spells CASTMRTGIAGSYTEAFF. Here the CDR3 DNA reads TGTGCCAGCACTATGAGGACAGGGATTGCGGGAAGTTATACTGAAGCTTTCTTT.